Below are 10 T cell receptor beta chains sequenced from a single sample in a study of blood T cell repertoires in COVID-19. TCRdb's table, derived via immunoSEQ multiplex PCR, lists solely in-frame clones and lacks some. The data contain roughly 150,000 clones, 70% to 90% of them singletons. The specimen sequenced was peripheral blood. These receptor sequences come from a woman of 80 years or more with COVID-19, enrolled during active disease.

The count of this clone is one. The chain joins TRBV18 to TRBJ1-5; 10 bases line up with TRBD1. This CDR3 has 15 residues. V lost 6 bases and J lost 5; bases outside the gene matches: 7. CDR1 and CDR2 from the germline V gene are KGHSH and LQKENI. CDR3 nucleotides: TGTGCCAGCTCCCTTCGGACAGGGGGGGATCAGCCCCAGCATTTT. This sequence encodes CASSLRTGGDQPQHF. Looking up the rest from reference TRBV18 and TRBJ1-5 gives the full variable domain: NAGVMQNPRHLVRRRGQEARLRCSPMKGHSHVYWYRQLPEEGLKFMVYLQKENIIDESGMPKERFSAEFPKEGPSILRIQQVVRGDSAAYFCASSLRTGGDQPQHFGDGTRLSIL.

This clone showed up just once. For the CDR3, the DNA is TGTGCCAGCAGCTCCTGGCCTAGCAATCAGCCCCAGCATTTT. Encoded protein: CASSSWPSNQPQHF. The chain has TRBV5-5 and TRBJ1-5; no definite D call. The CDR3 extends over 14 amino acids. Germline V lookup: CDR1 SGHKS, CDR2 YYEKEE (reference sequence). The V end was cut by 3 bases, the J end by 0 bases, with 7 bases between.

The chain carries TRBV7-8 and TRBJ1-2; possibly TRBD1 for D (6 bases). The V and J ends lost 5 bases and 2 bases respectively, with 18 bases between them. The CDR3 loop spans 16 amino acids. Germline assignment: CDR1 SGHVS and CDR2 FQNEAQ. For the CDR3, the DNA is TGTGCCAGCAGCCACAGGGTCCCCAATCGAAACTATGGCTACACCTTC. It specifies CASSHRVPNRNYGYTF.

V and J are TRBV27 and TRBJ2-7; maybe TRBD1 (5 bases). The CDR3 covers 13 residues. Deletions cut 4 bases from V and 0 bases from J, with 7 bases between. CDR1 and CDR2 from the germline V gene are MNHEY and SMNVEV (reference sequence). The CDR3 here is CASSYDSSYEQYF. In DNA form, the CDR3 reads TGTGCCAGCAGTTACGACAGCTCCTACGAGCAGTACTTC.

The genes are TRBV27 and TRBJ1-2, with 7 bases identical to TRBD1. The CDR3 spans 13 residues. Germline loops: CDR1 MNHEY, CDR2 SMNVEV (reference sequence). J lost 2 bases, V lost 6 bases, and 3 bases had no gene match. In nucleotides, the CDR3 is TGTGCCAGCAGCGTAGGGGGCAACTATGGCTACACCTTC. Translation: CASSVGGNYGYTF.

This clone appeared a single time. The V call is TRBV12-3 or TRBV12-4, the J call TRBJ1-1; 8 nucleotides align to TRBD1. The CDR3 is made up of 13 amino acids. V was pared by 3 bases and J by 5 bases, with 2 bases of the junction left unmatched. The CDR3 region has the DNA TGTGCCAGCAGTTTGAACAGGGGGACTGAAGCTTTCTTT. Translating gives CASSLNRGTEAFF.

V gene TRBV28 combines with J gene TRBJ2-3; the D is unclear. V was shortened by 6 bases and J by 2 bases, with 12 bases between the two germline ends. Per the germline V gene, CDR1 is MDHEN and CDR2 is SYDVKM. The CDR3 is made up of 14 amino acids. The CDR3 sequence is CASRTPEFTDTQYF. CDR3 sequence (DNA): TGTGCCAGCAGAACACCGGAGTTCACAGATACGCAGTATTTT.

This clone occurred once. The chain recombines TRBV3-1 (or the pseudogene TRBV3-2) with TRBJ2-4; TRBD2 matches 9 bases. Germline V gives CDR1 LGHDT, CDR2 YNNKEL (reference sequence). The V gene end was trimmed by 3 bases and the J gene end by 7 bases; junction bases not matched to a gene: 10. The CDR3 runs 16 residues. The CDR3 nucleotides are TGTGCCAGCAGCCATTTCCCGGGACTAGCAGCGAACATTCAGTACTTC. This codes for CASSHFPGLAANIQYF.

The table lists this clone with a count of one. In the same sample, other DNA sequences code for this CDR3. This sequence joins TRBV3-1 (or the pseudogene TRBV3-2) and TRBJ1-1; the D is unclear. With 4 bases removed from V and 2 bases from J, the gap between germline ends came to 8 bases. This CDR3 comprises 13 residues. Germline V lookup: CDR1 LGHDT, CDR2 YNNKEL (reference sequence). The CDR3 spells CASSRTGNTEAFF. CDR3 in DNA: TGTGCCAGCAGCCGGACGGGAAACACTGAAGCTTTCTTT.

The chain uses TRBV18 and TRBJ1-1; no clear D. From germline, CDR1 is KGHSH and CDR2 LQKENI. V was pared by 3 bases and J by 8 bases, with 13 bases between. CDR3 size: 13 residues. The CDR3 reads CASSPSGGQEAFF. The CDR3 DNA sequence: TGTGCCAGCTCACCCTCGGGCGGGCAGGAAGCTTTCTTT.